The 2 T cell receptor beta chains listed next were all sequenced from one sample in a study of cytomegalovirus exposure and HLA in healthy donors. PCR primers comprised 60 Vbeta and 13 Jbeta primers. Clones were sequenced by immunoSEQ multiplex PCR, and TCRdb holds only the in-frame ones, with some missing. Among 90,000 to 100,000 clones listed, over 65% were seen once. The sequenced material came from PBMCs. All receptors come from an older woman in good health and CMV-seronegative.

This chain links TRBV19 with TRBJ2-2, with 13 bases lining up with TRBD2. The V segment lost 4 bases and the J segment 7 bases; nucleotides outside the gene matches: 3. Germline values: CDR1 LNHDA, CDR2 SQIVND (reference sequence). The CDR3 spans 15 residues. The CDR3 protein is CASSKGLAGFGELFF. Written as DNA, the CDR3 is TGTGCCAGTAGTAAGGGACTAGCGGGGTTCGGGGAGCTGTTTTTT.

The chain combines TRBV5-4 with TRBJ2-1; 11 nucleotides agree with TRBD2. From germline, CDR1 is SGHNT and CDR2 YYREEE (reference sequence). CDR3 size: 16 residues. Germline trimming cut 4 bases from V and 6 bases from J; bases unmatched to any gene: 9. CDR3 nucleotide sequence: TGTGCCAGCAGCCAGCCCGGGACTAGCGGCGTCAATGAGCAGTTCTTC. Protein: CASSQPGTSGVNEQFF.